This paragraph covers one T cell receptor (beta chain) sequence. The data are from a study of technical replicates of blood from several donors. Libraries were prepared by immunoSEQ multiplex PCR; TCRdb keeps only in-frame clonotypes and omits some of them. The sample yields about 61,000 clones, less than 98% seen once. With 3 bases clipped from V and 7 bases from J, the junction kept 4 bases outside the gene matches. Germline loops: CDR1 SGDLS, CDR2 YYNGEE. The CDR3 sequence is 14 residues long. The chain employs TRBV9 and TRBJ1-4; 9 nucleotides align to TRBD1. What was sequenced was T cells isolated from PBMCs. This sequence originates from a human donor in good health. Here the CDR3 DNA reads TGTGCCAGCAGCGGGGACAGGGTCTCTGAAAAACTGTTTTTT. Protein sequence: CASSGDRVSEKLFF.